This T cell receptor (beta chain) came from a study of control samples from healthy donors and cancer patients. This clone was seen just once. Only in-frame clones appear in the TCRdb table, and some are missing; sequencing was by immunoSEQ multiplex PCR. Found here are 100,000 to 150,000 clones, roughly 86% of them singletons; the top ten hold around 7.6%. V was pared by 3 bases and J by 2 bases, with 11 bases between. CDR3 length: 14 amino acids. The V gene's germline CDR1 is LGHDT and CDR2 YNNKEL (reference sequence). The source of this sequence is a man in his fifties with head and neck cancer. J is TRBJ2-7 and V is TRBV3-1 (or the pseudogene TRBV3-2); D might be TRBD1 (6 bases). Source material: PBMCs. CDR3: CASSQGHQAYEQYF. CDR3 nucleotides: TGTGCCAGCAGCCAGGGACACCAAGCCTACGAGCAGTACTTC.